This entry lists 9 T cell receptor beta chains sequenced from one sample in a study of T cells after posttransplantation cyclophosphamide. Sequencing was performed with immunoSEQ multiplex PCR; in TCRdb, only in-frame clones are kept and a portion is missing. The table shows about 6,900 clones, with approximately 97% occurring only once. Source material: naive CD8+ T cells sorted from PBMCs. These receptor sequences come from a woman under 40 in good health and a related stem cell transplant donor.

The chain employs TRBV7-9 and TRBJ1-2, with TRBD1 identical over 8 bases. The CDR3 is 16 residues long. The germline V gene encodes CDR1 SEHNR and CDR2 FQNEAQ (reference sequence). Trimming took 5 bases from V and 4 from J; bases not matched to a gene: 12. CDR3 sequence: CASSSTGTGPFYGYTF. CDR3 in DNA: TGTGCCAGCAGCAGCACCGGGACAGGACCTTTCTATGGCTACACCTTC.

The genes are TRBV29-1 and TRBJ2-1; D not certain. The germline CDR1 and CDR2 sequences are SQVTM and ANQGSEA. CDR3 length equals 14 residues. The V end lost 2 bases, the J end lost 3 bases, and 11 bases lay between the germline ends. CDR3 protein: CSVESGKDYNEQFF. In DNA, the CDR3 is TGCAGCGTTGAATCGGGTAAGGACTACAATGAGCAGTTCTTC.

For the CDR3, the DNA is TGCGCCAGCAGCTTGGGACAGGGTTTGAACACTGAAGCTTTCTTT. Translating gives CASSLGQGLNTEAFF. The V and J genes are TRBV5-1 and TRBJ1-1, with 7 nucleotides matching TRBD1. The trim removed 0 bases at V and 0 bases at J, leaving 2 bases unmatched. This CDR3 spans 15 amino acids. Germline loops: CDR1 SGHRS, CDR2 YFSETQ.

This chain uses TRBV5-1 with TRBJ1-1; no definite D call. This CDR3 region has 11 residues. Germline V gene lookup returns CDR1 SGHRS and CDR2 YFSETQ. Trimming removed 6 bases at V and 2 bases at J, with 5 bases between. CDR3 region: CASTSNTEAFF. DNA for the CDR3: TGCGCCAGCACCTCTAACACTGAAGCTTTCTTT.

In nucleotides, the CDR3 is TGTGCCAGCAGCACCCCGAGGTTCTCTGGAAACACCATATATTTT. This sequence encodes CASSTPRFSGNTIYF. The chain combines TRBV7-9 with TRBJ1-3, with D hard to call. Germline assignment: CDR1 SEHNR and CDR2 FQNEAQ (reference sequence). CDR3 length: 15 residues. Trimming removed 5 bases from V and 0 bases from J, with 11 bases in between. The variable domain in full, with the rest retrieved from reference TRBV7-9 and TRBJ1-3, is DTGVSQNPRHKITKRGQNVTFRCDPISEHNRLYWYRQTLGQGPEFLTYFQNEAQLEKSRLLSDRFSAERPKGSFSTLEIQRTEQGDSAMYLCASSTPRFSGNTIYFGEGSWLTVV.

The chain joins TRBV9 to TRBJ2-2, with a possible D match to TRBD1 (6 bases). The CDR3 has 13 amino acids. Germline V gene data show CDR1 as SGDLS and CDR2 as YYNGEE. The V and J ends lost 3 bases and 6 bases respectively, with 9 bases between them. The CDR3 sequence: CASSAQGSGELFF. CDR3 DNA sequence: TGTGCCAGCAGCGCACAGGGTTCCGGGGAGCTGTTTTTT.

The chain has TRBV7-8 and TRBJ1-6, with D possibly matching TRBD1 (6 bases). V was pared by 5 bases and J by 6 bases, with 17 bases between. CDR1 is SGHVS and CDR2 is FQNEAQ in the germline V gene. The CDR3 consists of 16 residues. CDR3 residues: CASSLYGGQTNSPLHF. For the CDR3, the DNA is TGTGCCAGCAGCCTCTATGGTGGACAGACTAATTCACCCCTCCACTTT.

The V call is TRBV4-1, the J call TRBJ2-7; 9 positions agree with TRBD1. Germline V gene data show CDR1 as MGHRA and CDR2 as YSYEKL. This CDR3 contains 14 residues. The junction had 2 bases not matched to a gene; V was cut back by 3 bases and J by 2 bases. The CDR3 region has the DNA TGCGCCAGCAGCCAGGACAGGGGCACCTACGAGCAGTACTTC. Amino acid sequence: CASSQDRGTYEQYF.

This clone was picked up one time. CDR3 sequence: CASSPSTDTQYF. The CDR3 coding sequence is TGTGCCAGCAGTCCGAGCACAGATACGCAGTATTTT. V usage is TRBV27 and J usage is TRBJ2-3; no definite D call. The ends were cut back, 5 bases at V and 0 bases at J, with 3 bases in the middle. This CDR3 spans 12 amino acids. Per the germline V gene, CDR1 is MNHEY and CDR2 is SMNVEV (reference sequence).